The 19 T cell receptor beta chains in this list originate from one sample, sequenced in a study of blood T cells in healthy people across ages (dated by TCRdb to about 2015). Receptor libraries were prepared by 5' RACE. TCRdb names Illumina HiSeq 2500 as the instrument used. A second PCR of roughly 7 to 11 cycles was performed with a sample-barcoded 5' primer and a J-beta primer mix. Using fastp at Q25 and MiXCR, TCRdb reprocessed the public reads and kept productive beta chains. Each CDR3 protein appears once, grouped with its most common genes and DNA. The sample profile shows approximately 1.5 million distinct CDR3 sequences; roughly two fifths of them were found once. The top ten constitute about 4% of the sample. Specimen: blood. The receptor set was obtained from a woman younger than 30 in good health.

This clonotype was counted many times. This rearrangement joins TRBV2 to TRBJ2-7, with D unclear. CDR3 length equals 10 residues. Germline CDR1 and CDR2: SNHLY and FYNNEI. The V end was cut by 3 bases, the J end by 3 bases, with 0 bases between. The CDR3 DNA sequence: TGTGCCAGCAGTGACTACGAGCAGTACTTC. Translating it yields CASSDYEQYF.

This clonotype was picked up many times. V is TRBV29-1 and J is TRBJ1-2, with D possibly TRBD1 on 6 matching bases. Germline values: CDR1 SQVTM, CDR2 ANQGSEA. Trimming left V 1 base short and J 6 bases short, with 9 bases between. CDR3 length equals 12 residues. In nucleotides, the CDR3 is TGCAGCGTTGAAGGGGACACCGATGGCTACACCTTC. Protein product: CSVEGDTDGYTF.

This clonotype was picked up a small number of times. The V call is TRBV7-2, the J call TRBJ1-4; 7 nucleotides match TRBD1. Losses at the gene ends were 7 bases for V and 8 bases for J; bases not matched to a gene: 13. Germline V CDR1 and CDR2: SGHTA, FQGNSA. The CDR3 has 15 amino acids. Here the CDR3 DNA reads TGTGCCAGCAACCGACAGGGTTTGATCGGGGAAAAACTGTTTTTT. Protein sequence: CASNRQGLIGEKLFF.

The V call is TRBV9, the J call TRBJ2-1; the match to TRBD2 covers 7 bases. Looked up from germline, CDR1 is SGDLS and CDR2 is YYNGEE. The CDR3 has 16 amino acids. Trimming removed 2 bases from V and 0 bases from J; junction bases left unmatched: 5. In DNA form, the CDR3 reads TGTGCCAGCAGCGTGACTAGCTTGAGCTCCTACAATGAGCAGTTCTTC. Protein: CASSVTSLSSYNEQFF. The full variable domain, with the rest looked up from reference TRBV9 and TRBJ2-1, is DSGVTQTPKHLITATGQRVTLRCSPRSGDLSVYWYQQSLDQGLQFLIQYYNGEERAKGNILERFSAQQFPDLHSELNLSSLELGDSALYFCASSVTSLSSYNEQFFGPGTRLTVL.

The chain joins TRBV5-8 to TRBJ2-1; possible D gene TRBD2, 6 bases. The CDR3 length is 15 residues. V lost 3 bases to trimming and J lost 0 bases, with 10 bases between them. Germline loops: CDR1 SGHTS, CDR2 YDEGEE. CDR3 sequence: CASSSSVLSYNEQFF. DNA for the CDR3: TGTGCCAGCAGCTCTAGCGTCCTCTCCTACAATGAGCAGTTCTTC.

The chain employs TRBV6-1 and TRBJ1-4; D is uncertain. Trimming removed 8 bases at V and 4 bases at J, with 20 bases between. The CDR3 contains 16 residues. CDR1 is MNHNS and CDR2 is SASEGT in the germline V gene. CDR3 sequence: CASGRKPLTNNEKLFF. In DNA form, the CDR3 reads TGTGCCAGCGGGCGGAAGCCGCTAACTAATAATGAAAAACTGTTTTTT.

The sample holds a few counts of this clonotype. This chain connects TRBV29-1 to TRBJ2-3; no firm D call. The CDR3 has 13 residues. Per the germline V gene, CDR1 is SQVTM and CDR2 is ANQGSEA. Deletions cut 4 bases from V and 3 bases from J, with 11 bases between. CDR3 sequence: CSVGRLITDTQYF. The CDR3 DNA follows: TGCAGCGTTGGGCGCCTCATAACAGATACGCAGTATTTT.

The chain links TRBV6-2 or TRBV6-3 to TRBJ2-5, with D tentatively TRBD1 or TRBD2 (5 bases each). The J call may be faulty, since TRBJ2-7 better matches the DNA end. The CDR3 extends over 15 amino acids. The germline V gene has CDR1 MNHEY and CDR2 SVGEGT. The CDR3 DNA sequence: TGTGCCAGCAAGATCTTAGGGACGGGTACCTACGAGCAGTACTTC. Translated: CASKILGTGTYEQYF.

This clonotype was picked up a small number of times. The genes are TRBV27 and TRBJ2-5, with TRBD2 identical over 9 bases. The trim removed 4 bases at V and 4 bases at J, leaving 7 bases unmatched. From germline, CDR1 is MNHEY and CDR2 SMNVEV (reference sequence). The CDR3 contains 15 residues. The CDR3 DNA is TGTGCCAGCAGTTCTATCAGCGGGAGGAGAGAGACCCAGTACTTC. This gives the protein CASSSISGRRETQYF.

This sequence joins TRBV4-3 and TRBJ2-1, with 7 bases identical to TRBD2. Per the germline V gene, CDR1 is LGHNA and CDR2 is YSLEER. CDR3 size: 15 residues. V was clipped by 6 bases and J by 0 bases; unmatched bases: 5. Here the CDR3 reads CASSPTSVSYNEQFF. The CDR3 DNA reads TGCGCCAGCAGTCCTACTAGCGTCTCCTACAATGAGCAGTTCTTC.

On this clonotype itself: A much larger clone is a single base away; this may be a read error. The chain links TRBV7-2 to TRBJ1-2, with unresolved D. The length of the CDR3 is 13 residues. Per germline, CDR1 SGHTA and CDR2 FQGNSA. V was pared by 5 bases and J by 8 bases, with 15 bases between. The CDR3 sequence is CASSREVGRGYTF. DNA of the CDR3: TGTGCCAGCAGCAGAGAAGTGGGGAGGGGCTACACCTTC. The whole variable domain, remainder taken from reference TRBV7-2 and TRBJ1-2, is GAGVSQSPSNKVTEKGKDVELRCDPISGHTALYWYRQSLGQGLEFLIYFQGNSAPDKSGLPSDRFSAERTGGSVSTLTIQRTQQEDSAVYLCASSREVGRGYTFGSGTRLTVV.

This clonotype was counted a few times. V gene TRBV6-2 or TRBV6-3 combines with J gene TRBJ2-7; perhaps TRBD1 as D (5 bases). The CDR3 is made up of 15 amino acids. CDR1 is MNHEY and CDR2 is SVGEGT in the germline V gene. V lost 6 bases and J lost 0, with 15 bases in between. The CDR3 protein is CASSLGQVGSYEQYF. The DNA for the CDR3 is TGTGCCAGCAGCTTAGGACAAGTGGGCTCCTACGAGCAGTACTTC.

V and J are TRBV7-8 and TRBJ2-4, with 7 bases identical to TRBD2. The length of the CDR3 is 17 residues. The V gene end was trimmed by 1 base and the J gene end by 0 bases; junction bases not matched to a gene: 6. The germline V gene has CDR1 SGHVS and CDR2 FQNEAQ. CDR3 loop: CASSLVLADIAKNIQYF. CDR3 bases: TGTGCCAGCAGCTTAGTCCTAGCGGACATAGCCAAAAACATTCAGTACTTC.

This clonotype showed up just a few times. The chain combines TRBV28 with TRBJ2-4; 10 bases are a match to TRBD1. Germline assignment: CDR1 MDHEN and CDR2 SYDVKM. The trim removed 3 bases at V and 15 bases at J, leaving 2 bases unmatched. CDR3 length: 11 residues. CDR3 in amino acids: CASSFRDRGYF. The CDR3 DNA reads TGTGCCAGCAGTTTCCGGGACAGGGGGTACTTC.

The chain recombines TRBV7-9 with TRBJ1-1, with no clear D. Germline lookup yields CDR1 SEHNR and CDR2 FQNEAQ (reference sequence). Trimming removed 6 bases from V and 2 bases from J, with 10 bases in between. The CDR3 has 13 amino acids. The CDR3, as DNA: TGTGCCAGCAGGTATACACGAAACACTGAAGCTTTCTTT. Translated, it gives CASRYTRNTEAFF. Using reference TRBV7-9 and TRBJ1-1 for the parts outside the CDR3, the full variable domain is DTGVSQNPRHKITKRGQNVTFRCDPISEHNRLYWYRQTLGQGPEFLTYFQNEAQLEKSRLLSDRFSAERPKGSFSTLEIQRTEQGDSAMYLCASRYTRNTEAFFGQGTRLTVV.

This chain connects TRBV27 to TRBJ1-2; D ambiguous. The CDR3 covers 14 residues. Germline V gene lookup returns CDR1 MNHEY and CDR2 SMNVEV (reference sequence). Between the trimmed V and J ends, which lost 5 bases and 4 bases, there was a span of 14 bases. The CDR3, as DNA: TGTGCCAGCAGTCGGGGAAGAGGAGGCTATGGCTACACCTTC. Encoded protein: CASSRGRGGYGYTF.

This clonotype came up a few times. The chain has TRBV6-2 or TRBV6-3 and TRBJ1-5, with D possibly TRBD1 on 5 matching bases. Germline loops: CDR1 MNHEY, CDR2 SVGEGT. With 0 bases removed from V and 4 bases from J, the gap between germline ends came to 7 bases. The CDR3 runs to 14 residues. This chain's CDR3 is CASSYSGANQPQHF. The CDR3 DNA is TGTGCCAGCAGTTACTCCGGGGCTAATCAGCCCCAGCATTTT.

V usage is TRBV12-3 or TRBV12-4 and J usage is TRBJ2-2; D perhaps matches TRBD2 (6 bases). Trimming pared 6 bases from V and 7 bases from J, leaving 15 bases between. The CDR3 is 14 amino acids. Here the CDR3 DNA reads TGTGCCAGCAGCCTGGCGGGATCTGGCGGGGAGCTGTTTTTT. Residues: CASSLAGSGGELFF.

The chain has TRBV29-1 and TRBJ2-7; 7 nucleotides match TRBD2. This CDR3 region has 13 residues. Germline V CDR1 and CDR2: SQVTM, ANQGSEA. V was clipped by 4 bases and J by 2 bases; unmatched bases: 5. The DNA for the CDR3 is TGCAGCGTTGCGGGACTAAATACCTACGAGCAGTACTTC. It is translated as CSVAGLNTYEQYF.